This T cell receptor (beta chain) comes out of a study of T-cell reconstitution after alpha-beta-depleted transplantation in children (dated by TCRdb to about 2016). For context, the study as a whole: The study quantitatively tracked T-cell immune reconstitution after TCRalphabeta/CD19-depleted allogeneic hematopoietic cell transplantation in children using TCR repertoire profiling. The paper as a whole reports these results and caveats: In some patients, high TCRbeta diversity at day 60 was attributed to recipient T cells and intrathymic progenitors that had survived conditioning. Over the following months the frequencies of hyperexpanded clones went down, and after one year T-cell counts and TCRbeta diversity were mostly credited to newly produced T cells. Apparently early alphabetaT-cell count recovery about two months after transplant reportedly relied on only several hundred rapidly expanded clones derived from non-depleted graft cells.

The sample's treatment or condition label, decoded: allogeneic hematopoietic cell transplantation with graft depleted of TCRalphabeta T cells and CD19 B cells. TCRalphabeta/CD19-depleted allogeneic hematopoietic cell grafts were given to the transplant recipients, all of whom were children. Library prep was done by PCR. Sequencing was carried out with an Illumina HiSeq 2500. TCR library preparation used molecular barcoding, with unique molecular identifiers applied to normalize quantification of the TCRbeta repertoire. TCRdb ran its own pipeline on the public reads, namely fastp trimming at Q25 and MiXCR clone calling, and kept in-frame beta chains. Rows with a matching CDR3 protein are joined into one entry that keeps the most common DNA and genes. A total of 610,000 or so distinct CDR3 sequences appear in this sample, roughly 27% of them only once. 35% to 40% of the sample rests with the top ten.

The CDR3 starts with the cysteine, ends with the phenylalanine, and has 15 residues. The read is trimmed to its CDR3 DNA, 45 bases read in frame from base 1. The germline V gene specifies SGHRS as CDR1 and YFSETQ as CDR2. There are a few counts of this clonotype. Its recognized antigen is unknown. A junction end diverges from the germline sequence, so it may reflect a read error. This sequence was found in a boy in the first two years of life with Wiskott-Aldrich syndrome, due to receive a stem cell transplant. The chain links TRBV5-1 with TRBJ2-3; D gene: possibly TRBD2, on 6 matching bases. The sequences come from PBMCs, collected before TCRalphabeta/CD19-depleted stem cell transplant. The CDR3 sequence is CASSLAGTNTDTQYF. The bases are TGCGCCAGCAGTTTGGCGGGAACCAACACAGATACGCAGTATTTT.